This T cell receptor (beta chain) was profiled in a study of control samples from healthy donors and cancer patients (dated by TCRdb to between 2020 and 2021). Receptor amplification or capture employed the immunoSEQ multiplex PCR assay. Not all clones reach the TCRdb copy of this immuneACCESS table, which keeps in-frame sequences only. Checked studies attribute under half of the gap to unresolved V genes and leave the rest unexplained. This sample comprises 230,000 or so clones, about 93% of them detected only once. The ten top clones hold about 1.6% of the sample. About this clone itself: Its antigen is not yet known. Per-base quality was not reported, and no clone a single base away is much larger than it. Within the sample, other DNA sequences also encode this same CDR3.

CDR3 length: 14 amino acids, cysteine to phenylalanine. Of all the DNA, just the CDR3 is kept, 42 bases in frame from base 1. V is shortened by 2 bases, J by 5 bases, and the region joining them spans 9 bases. The germline V gene (reference sequence) yields LNHDA for CDR1 and SQIVND for CDR2. Recombination linked TRBV19 to TRBJ2-2, with a tentative D gene TRBD1 over 6 matching bases. Sequenced input: blood. The clonotype was recovered from a middle-aged man in good health. The nucleotide sequence reads TGTGCCAGTAGTATAACAGGGAGAACCGGGGAGCTGTTTTTT. This yields the protein CASSITGRTGELFF.